This T cell receptor beta chain was captured by sequencing in a study of blood T cells in healthy people across ages. A second PCR of about 6 to 12 cycles used a sample-barcoded 5' primer and a J-beta primer mix. TCRdb recomputed calls from the 5' RACE reads with MiXCR, one row per CDR3 protein. The sample yields some 1.5 million distinct CDR3 sequences, roughly 30% seen once. In this sample, this clonotype turned up a few times. CDR1 is MDHEN, CDR2 SYDVKM, per germline. This CDR3 spans 14 amino acids. V was clipped by 3 bases and J by 6 bases; unmatched bases: 6. The sequence was collected from a woman in her twenties or thirties in good health. The sample taken for sequencing was blood. The rearrangement uses TRBV28 and TRBJ2-7; 9 nucleotides match TRBD1. CDR3: CASSFGDRVSEQYF. CDR3 DNA sequence: TGTGCCAGCAGTTTTGGGGACAGGGTAAGCGAGCAGTACTTC.